The entry below describes one T cell receptor (beta chain). Per the study methods: Reference gene primer amplification gave nucleated cell count estimates. Some clones are missing from TCRdb's copy, which holds only in-frame ones; the method was immunoSEQ multiplex PCR. From that table come the V and J calls and clone size; the DNA was used to work out D and trimming. The sample lists 90,000 to 130,000 clones; around 83% were seen once. The sample comes from a study of blood T cell repertoires in COVID-19. As for the study in general: The samples span acute and convalescent COVID-19 from the United States, Italy and Spain. In each case, the material was cDNA or gDNA derived from T cells, B-cell-depleted T cells, or PBMCs.

This TCR derives from a middle-aged man with acute or convalescent COVID-19. What was sequenced was peripheral blood.

The CDR3 is CASSSRTANEKLFF. In DNA, the CDR3 is TGTGCCAGCAGTTCTAGGACAGCTAATGAAAAACTGTTTTTT. This chain joins TRBV6-5 and TRBJ1-4, with a possible D match to TRBD1 (6 bases). This CDR3 comprises 14 residues. Looked up from germline, CDR1 is MNHEY and CDR2 is SVGAGI. The germline V and J ends were trimmed by 4 bases and 3 bases, with 9 bases remaining between them.